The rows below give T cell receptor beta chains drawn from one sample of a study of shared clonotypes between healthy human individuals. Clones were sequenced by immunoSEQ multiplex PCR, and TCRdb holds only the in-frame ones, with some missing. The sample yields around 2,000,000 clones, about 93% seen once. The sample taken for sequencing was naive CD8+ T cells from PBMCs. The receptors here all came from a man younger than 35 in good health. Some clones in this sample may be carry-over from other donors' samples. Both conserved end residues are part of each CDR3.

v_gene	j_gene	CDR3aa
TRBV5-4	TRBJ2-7	CASSARQGLADEQYF
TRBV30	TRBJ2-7	CAWREPGQWPYEQYF
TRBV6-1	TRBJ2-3	CASRHGTSPSDTQYF
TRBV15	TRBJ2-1	CATSRATGTRANNEQFF
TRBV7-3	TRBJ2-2	CASSSRERTGELFF
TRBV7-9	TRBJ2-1	CASSKGVLAEYFEQFF
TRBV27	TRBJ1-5	CASSLLQGSNQPQHF
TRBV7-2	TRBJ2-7	CASSFDRGPRNYEQYF
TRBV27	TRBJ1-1	CASSFGGAGTEAFF
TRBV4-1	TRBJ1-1	CASSQDDGTEAFF
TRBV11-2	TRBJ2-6	CASSLVINVLTF
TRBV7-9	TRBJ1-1	CASSPQGAGQGTEAFF
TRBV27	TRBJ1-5	CASGTAEPQHF
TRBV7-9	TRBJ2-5	CASTRDIYETQYF
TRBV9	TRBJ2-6	CASSVTRSGANVLTF
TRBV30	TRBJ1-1	CAWSRESRDTEAFF
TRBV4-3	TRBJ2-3	CASASVFGTDTQYF
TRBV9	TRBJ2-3	CASSVGGDTQYF
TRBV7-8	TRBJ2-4	CASSLRFGIQYF
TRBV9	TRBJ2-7	CASSVAPHEQYF
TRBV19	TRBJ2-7	CASSIQTAAYEQYF
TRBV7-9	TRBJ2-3	CASSFKGFITDTQYF
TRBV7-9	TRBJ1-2	CASSFPRDTWDYGYTF
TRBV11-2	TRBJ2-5	CASRLNWGGETQYF
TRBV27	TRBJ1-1	CASRDGWPGPEAFF
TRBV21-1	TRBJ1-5	CASSKGRQGGSYNQPQHF
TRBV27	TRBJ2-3	CASSLVLAGGAGTDTQYF